This paragraph covers one TCR beta chain sequence. Its antigen is not identified. These data are taken from a study of cytomegalovirus exposure and HLA in healthy donors. Overall study findings and caveats: A later analysis appeared to link common viral pathogens to several of the most significant clusters. The authors later linked a missense DCLRE1C variant to TCR beta V- and J-gene trimming. In vitro data verified a few CMV-associated chains as specific for CMV antigens.

The PCR had 60 Vbeta and 13 Jbeta primers. Assay used: immunoSEQ multiplex PCR; TCRdb lists only in-frame clones, some missing. The table shows about 170,000 clones, with roughly 84% occurring only once. The sequence came from a male donor in good health and CMV-seronegative. Specimen: PBMCs.

CDR3 nucleotide sequence: TGTGCCAGTAGTATTTCAGGGGTGCGCTACGAGCAGTACTTC. Translated, it gives CASSISGVRYEQYF. The chain combines TRBV19 with TRBJ2-7, with D possibly TRBD1 on 6 matching bases. In germline, CDR1 is LNHDA, CDR2 SQIVND (reference sequence). The CDR3 is made up of 14 amino acids. The V end was cut by 3 bases, the J end by 3 bases, with 12 bases between. The whole variable domain, remainder taken from reference TRBV19 and TRBJ2-7, is DGGITQSPKYLFRKEGQNVTLSCEQNLNHDAMYWYRQDPGQGLRLIYYSQIVNDFQKGDIAEGYSVSREKKESFPLTVTSAQKNPTAFYLCASSISGVRYEQYFGPGTRLTVT.